This T cell receptor beta chain was sequenced for a study of a mutant IDH1 vaccine in newly diagnosed glioma. Overall study results and limits: The authors found pseudoprogression apparently unrelated to changes in top peripheral T cell clonotypes.

Germline loops: CDR1 WNHNN, CDR2 SYGVQD (reference sequence). The CDR3 totals 14 residues. Trimming stripped 0 bases from V and 2 bases from J, with 5 bases between. Time point noted: baseline, week 1 (first vaccination visit). The treatment denotes: pre-vaccination baseline after standard-of-care therapy. In regard to this clone: Its antigen is unidentified.

Here immunoSEQ multiplex PCR was the method, and the copy in TCRdb shows in-frame clones only, minus some. The data hold tens of thousands of clones, with roughly 78% observed a single time. Sequencing used PBMCs, obtained from a glioma patient treated with radiotherapy, temozolomide or both. The V gene is TRBV10-1, the J gene TRBJ1-3; no reliable D call. The receptor was derived from a middle-aged man with glioma. Written as DNA, the CDR3 is TGCGCCAGCAGTGAGTCGGTTACTGGAAACACCATATATTTT. Translating it yields CASSESVTGNTIYF.